The 27 T cell receptor beta chains given below trace back to one sample, sequenced in a study of T cells in Graves' hyperthyroidism and ophthalmopathy. TCR beta CDR3 regions were amplified from RNA transcripts. The TCR CDR3 was amplified in a first-round RT-PCR using the HTBI primer set. A single record per CDR3 protein comes from TCRdb applying MiXCR to the multiplex PCR reads. The sample carries a few hundred thousand distinct CDR3 sequences, 40% to 55% recorded once. Specimen: peripheral blood or thyroid tissue (not recorded which). These receptors all stem from a woman aged 18-29 years with Graves' hyperthyroidism.

This clonotype was counted a single time. The junction shows a germline mismatch at one end, possibly a read error. The V gene is TRBV29-1, the J gene TRBJ1-2; the D gene is possibly TRBD1 (6 bases). CDR1 is SQVTM, CDR2 ANQGSEA, per germline. This CDR3 comprises 13 residues. In DNA form, the CDR3 reads TGCAGGGTTGACGATAACAGGGCCTATGGCTACACCTTC. Residues: CRVDDNRAYGYTF.

This clonotype was seen many times. This chain uses TRBV11-3 with TRBJ1-6; D may be TRBD1 (5 bases). From germline, CDR1 is SGHNT and CDR2 YENEEA. This CDR3 is built from 16 residues. Trimming took 1 base from V and 1 from J, leaving 8 bases between them. CDR3: CASSLVAGSYNSPLHF. In DNA form, the CDR3 reads TGTGCCAGCAGCTTAGTGGCAGGGTCCTATAATTCACCCCTCCACTTT.

For this clonotype: One base away lies a much larger clone, so this may be a sequencing read error. The J gene is TRBJ1-3, the V gene TRBV5-4, with TRBD1 as a possible D gene (5 bases). Germline-derived CDR1 and CDR2 are SGHNT and YYREEE (reference sequence). The V end lost 4 bases, the J end lost 4 bases, and 21 bases lay between the germline ends. CDR3 size: 17 residues. The CDR3 DNA follows: TGTGCCAGCAGCCAGGGCAGTTTGCAGGGCGCCGGAAACACCATATATTTT. Translating it yields CASSQGSLQGAGNTIYF.

This clonotype occurred many times. V gene TRBV20-1 combines with J gene TRBJ1-6, with D possibly TRBD1 on 6 matching bases. V shed 0 bases and J shed 9 bases, with 9 bases lying between them. Germline V gene lookup returns CDR1 DFQATT and CDR2 SNEGSKA (reference sequence). CDR3 size: 13 residues. CDR3 in amino acids: CSAREQGGSPLHF. CDR3 nucleotide sequence: TGCAGTGCTAGAGAACAGGGTGGTTCACCCCTCCACTTT.

The sample holds many counts of this clonotype. V gene TRBV27 combines with J gene TRBJ2-7, with 8 bases matching TRBD2. V dropped 6 bases and J dropped 2; count of bases not matched to a gene: 6. The CDR3 is made up of 14 amino acids. Germline-derived CDR1 and CDR2 are MNHEY and SMNVEV (reference sequence). CDR3 sequence (DNA): TGTGCCAGCAGCTCTCTAGCGGGTGCCTACGAGCAGTACTTC. Its translation is CASSSLAGAYEQYF.

The V gene is TRBV24-1, the J gene TRBJ2-7; 7 bases fit TRBD1. The V and J ends lost 3 bases and 5 bases, in that order; junction bases with no gene match: 9. The CDR3 has 15 amino acids. Germline CDR1 reads KGHDR; CDR2 reads SFDVKD. Written as DNA, the CDR3 is TGTGCCACCAGTGATACCCGCGACAGGGCCCACGAGCAGTACTTC. As protein: CATSDTRDRAHEQYF.

This clonotype was counted many times. The chain links TRBV5-5 to TRBJ1-2; TRBD1 matches at 11 bases. V shed 4 bases and J 4 bases; nucleotides not matched to a gene: 9. CDR1 and CDR2 from the germline V gene are SGHKS and YYEKEE (reference sequence). CDR3 size: 16 residues. As DNA, the CDR3 is TGTGCCAGCAGCCACTGGACAGGGGGCGTTGTCTATGGCTACACCTTC. This gives the protein CASSHWTGGVVYGYTF.

V usage is TRBV29-1 and J usage is TRBJ1-2, with 7 positions matching TRBD1. This CDR3 is built from 12 residues. CDR1 and CDR2 from the germline V gene are SQVTM and ANQGSEA. Losses at the gene ends were 7 bases for V and 10 bases for J; bases not matched to a gene: 12. The CDR3 sequence: CSATTGQGDYTF. The CDR3 bases are TGCAGCGCCACGACAGGGCAGGGCGACTACACCTTC. The full variable domain, completed using reference TRBV29-1 and TRBJ1-2, is SAVISQKPSRDICQRGTSLTIQCQVDSQVTMMFWYRQQPGQSLTLIATANQGSEATYESGFVIDKFPISRPNLTFSTLTVSNMSPEDSSIYLCSATTGQGDYTFGSGTRLTVV.

About this clonotype: The junction does not match germline at one end; this may be a read error. This chain links TRBV10-3 with TRBJ2-5, with TRBD1 identical over 10 bases. The V gene's germline CDR1 is ENHRY and CDR2 SYGVKD. The CDR3 sequence is 14 residues long. In DNA form, the CDR3 reads TGTGCCATCAGTGAGGACAGGGGGCAAGGGACCCAGTACTTC. It translates to CAISEDRGQGTQYF.

The CDR3 loop reads CAWSSGSAYEQYF. The CDR3 nucleotides read TGTGCCTGGAGTTCCGGGAGCGCCTACGAGCAGTACTTC. The J gene is TRBJ2-7, the V gene TRBV7-2, with D maybe TRBD2 (6 bases). V was clipped by 11 bases and J by 2 bases, with 16 bases between them. This CDR3 comprises 13 residues. Per the germline V gene, CDR1 is SGHTA and CDR2 is FQGNSA.

V gene TRBV20-1 combines with J gene TRBJ2-5, with TRBD1 as a possible D gene (6 bases). V lost 0 bases and J 9 bases, leaving 17 bases between the germline ends. Germline-derived CDR1 and CDR2 are DFQATT and SNEGSKA (reference sequence). The CDR3 runs to 14 residues. This chain's CDR3 is CSARETGILEPQYF. CDR3 nucleotide sequence: TGCAGTGCTAGAGAAACAGGGATCCTTGAGCCCCAGTACTTC.

The CDR3 spells CASSQGRGGEGYTF. The CDR3, as DNA: TGCGCCAGCAGCCAAGGACGTGGGGGCGAGGGCTACACCTTC. The chain couples TRBV4-1 to TRBJ1-2; D is perhaps TRBD1 (6 bases). Trimming removed 1 base from V and 8 bases from J, with 14 bases in between. CDR1 and CDR2 from the germline V gene are MGHRA and YSYEKL. The CDR3 runs 14 residues.

In its sample, this clonotype was seen many times. The J gene is TRBJ2-7, the V gene TRBV20-1; 8 bases are shared with TRBD1. The CDR3 contains 17 residues. The germline V gene encodes CDR1 DFQATT and CDR2 SNEGSKA (reference sequence). J lost 2 bases, V lost 0 bases, and 12 bases had no gene match. The CDR3 nucleotides read TGCAGTGCTAGAGATCCCTCAGGACAGGGAGGAACCTACGAGCAGTACTTC. It codes for CSARDPSGQGGTYEQYF.

Ten or more counts support this clonotype. The chain recombines TRBV12-5 with TRBJ1-2, with D possibly TRBD1 on 6 matching bases. Germline CDR1 LGHNT, CDR2 FRNRAP. The germline V and J ends were trimmed by 5 bases and 0 bases, with 10 bases remaining between them. CDR3 length: 14 amino acids. Written as DNA, the CDR3 is TGTGCTAGTGGTGACAGGCAATCTAACTATGGCTACACCTTC. It is translated as CASGDRQSNYGYTF.

The chain couples TRBV9 to TRBJ1-3; weak D call: TRBD1 (6 bases). Trimming cost V 1 base and J 4 bases, with 12 bases left between them. CDR1 and CDR2 (germline): SGDLS, YYNGEE. The CDR3 runs 15 residues. The CDR3 nucleotides read TGTGCCAGCAGCGTATCCAGCGGGACAGGAAACACCATATATTTT. This translates into CASSVSSGTGNTIYF.

In regard to this clonotype: Since a much larger clone is just one base distant, this may be a read error. The conserved closing phenylalanine or tryptophan is absent in this CDR3, likely reflecting a read error. This chain joins TRBV7-9 and TRBJ1-1; possible D gene TRBD1, 5 bases. Germline V CDR1 and CDR2: SEHNR, FQNEAQ (reference sequence). Trimming shortened V by 5 bases and J by 4 bases, and 14 bases separated the two germline ends. There are 14 residues in the CDR3. The CDR3 DNA is TGTGCCAGCAGCATGGGGCTTGCTTCCACTGAAGCTTTCCTT. It codes for CASSMGLASTEAFL.

In its sample, this clonotype was seen many times. V gene TRBV5-4 combines with J gene TRBJ2-5, with 14 bases identical to TRBD2. CDR1 SGHNT and CDR2 YYREEE come from the germline V gene (reference sequence). Trimming removed 4 bases from V and 1 base from J; junction bases left unmatched: 6. The CDR3 sequence is 17 residues long. The CDR3, as DNA: TGTGCCAGCAGCGTGGAGACTAGCGGGAGGGGCCAAGAGACCCAGTACTTC. It codes for CASSVETSGRGQETQYF.

The chain is built from TRBV13 and TRBJ2-5; D possibly matches TRBD1 or TRBD2 (6 bases each). Germline-derived CDR1 and CDR2 are PRHDT and FYEKMQ (reference sequence). CDR3 length: 14 residues. V lost 6 bases to trimming and J lost 5 bases, with 16 bases between them. The DNA of the CDR3 is TGTGCCAGCAGATATGGGGGGCCCGGGGAGACCCAGTACTTC. Its protein product is CASRYGGPGETQYF.

The sample holds many counts of this clonotype. This chain connects TRBV28 to TRBJ2-5; D ambiguous. CDR1 is MDHEN, CDR2 SYDVKM, per germline. The CDR3 extends over 14 amino acids. Trimming shortened V by 7 bases and J by 1 base, and 13 bases separated the two germline ends. CDR3 in DNA: TGTGCCAGCACCAACCCGGGCCTCCAAGAGACCCAGTACTTC. It codes for CASTNPGLQETQYF.

There are many counts of this clonotype. This sequence joins TRBV19 and TRBJ1-6; a possible D gene is TRBD1 (6 bases). Germline V gene data show CDR1 as LNHDA and CDR2 as SQIVND (reference sequence). This CDR3 is built from 15 residues. Trimming stripped 6 bases from V and 10 bases from J, with 19 bases between. The CDR3 protein is CASSADSLRGSPLHF. The CDR3 nucleotides are TGTGCCAGTAGCGCGGACAGCCTTAGGGGATCACCCCTCCACTTT.

About this clonotype: A read error may explain this, as a much larger clone is one base away. CDR3 sequence (DNA): TGTGCCAGCAGTTACCTCCTCCGGACGGACGGGAACACTGTAGCTTTCTTT. Its protein product is CASSYLLRTDGNTVAFF. This sequence joins TRBV10-3 and TRBJ1-1; D call uncertain. Germline CDR1 and CDR2: ENHRY and SYGVKD. The CDR3 runs to 17 residues.

The gene calls are TRBV7-9 and TRBJ2-7, with D perhaps TRBD2 (6 bases). V lost 2 bases to trimming and J lost 3 bases, with 14 bases between them. The CDR3 extends over 15 amino acids. CDR1 and CDR2 (germline): SEHNR, FQNEAQ (reference sequence). The CDR3 spells CASSLFSTGDYEQYF. CDR3 nucleotides: TGTGCCAGCAGCTTATTCTCAACGGGAGACTACGAGCAGTACTTC.

The rearrangement links TRBV7-9 to TRBJ1-2, with 9 nucleotides matching TRBD1. V gave up 5 bases and J gave up 3 bases; unmatched junction bases: 4. Germline V gene sequence: CDR1 SEHNR, CDR2 FQNEAQ (reference sequence). The CDR3 has 14 residues. This chain's CDR3 is CASSQRTGDYGYTF. The CDR3 DNA is TGTGCCAGCAGCCAGAGGACAGGGGACTATGGCTACACCTTC.

The table lists this clonotype with many counts. The chain is built from TRBV5-6 and TRBJ2-7; TRBD2 matches at 11 bases. CDR3 length equals 15 residues. V was pared by 0 bases and J by 2 bases, with 1 base of the junction left unmatched. CDR1 SGHDT and CDR2 YYEEEE come from the germline V gene. The CDR3 DNA reads as TGTGCCAGCAGCTTGGTTAGCGGGAGGGCCTACGAGCAGTACTTC. As protein: CASSLVSGRAYEQYF.

There are many counts of this clonotype. The rearrangement uses TRBV20-1 and TRBJ2-7; 7 bases match TRBD1. Germline CDR1 DFQATT, CDR2 SNEGSKA (reference sequence). The CDR3 sequence is 12 residues long. CDR3 sequence: CSPNRDSYEQYF. CDR3 in DNA: TGCAGCCCAAACCGGGACAGCTACGAGCAGTACTTC.

This clonotype turned up a few times. This chain connects TRBV6-5 to TRBJ2-2, with 8 bases that match TRBD2. The germline gives CDR1 MNHEY, CDR2 SVGAGI. Trimming cost V 7 bases and J 6 bases; bases outside gene matches: 7. The CDR3 spans 14 residues. DNA for the CDR3: TGTGCCAGCAACCCTCGGGAGGGCCCCGGGGAGCTGTTTTTT. Residues: CASNPREGPGELFF.

This clonotype has only a few counts. The rearrangement links TRBV6-2 or TRBV6-3 to TRBJ1-1; 7 bases agree with TRBD1. Germline trimming cut 0 bases from V and 3 bases from J; bases unmatched to any gene: 7. The CDR3 contains 16 residues. Germline CDR1 is MNHEY and CDR2 is SVGEGT. The CDR3 region has the DNA TGTGCCAGCAGTTACTCCCACAGGGGAGGGTACACTGAAGCTTTCTTT. This sequence encodes CASSYSHRGGYTEAFF.